This T cell receptor beta chain derives from a study of CD8+CD57+ T cells in acquired aplastic anemia. Looking at the study overall: Sorting CD4+ and CD8+ cells gave DNA averaging about 3.3 ug.

Investigators profiled TCR beta VDJ and CDR3 from genomic DNA template. A single record per CDR3 protein comes from TCRdb applying MiXCR to the reads. This sample yields 200,000 to 250,000 distinct CDR3 sequences, of which about half are seen a single time; approximately 20% belongs to the top ten. CD8+CD57+ cell expansion had been shown by flow cytometry in patients chosen for sequencing. Study-wide points: Controls did not differ significantly from patients in CD8+ Simpson's diversity. Patients and controls were found to share 25 to 35 CD8+ CDR3 sequences.

The CDR3 runs 14 residues. V gave up 0 bases and J gave up 6 bases, with 11 bases separating them. This clonotype was seen ten or more times. No antigen is known for it. The sample taken for sequencing was sorted CD4+, CD8+, or CD8+CD57+ T cells (not recorded which) from PBMCs. The chain uses TRBV12-3 or TRBV12-4 and TRBJ1-1; no reliable D call. This receptor was identified in a human donor with aplastic anemia. This CDR3 reads CASSLAEGISEAFF. The CDR3 region has the DNA TGTGCCAGCAGTTTAGCGGAAGGTATTTCTGAAGCTTTCTTT.